These 30 T cell receptor beta chains were sequenced from one sample in a study of blood T cell repertoires in COVID-19. The protocol was immunoSEQ multiplex PCR, while the TCRdb copy is restricted to in-frame clones and leaves out a portion. This table has about 440,000 clones, around 89% appearing once. Sequenced: peripheral blood. Receptors were obtained from a woman under 40 with acute or convalescent COVID-19.

This sequence joins TRBV11-2 and TRBJ2-3, with a weak D call TRBD1 (7 bases). V was pared by 2 bases and J by 4 bases, with 16 bases between. The CDR3 runs 16 residues. Germline V gene sequence: CDR1 SGHAT, CDR2 FQNNGV. CDR3 amino acids: CASSLPTGRFSDTQYF. The CDR3 nucleotides read TGTGCCAGCAGCTTACCGACAGGGAGGTTTTCAGATACGCAGTATTTT.

The V and J genes are TRBV5-1 and TRBJ2-2, with a tentative D call TRBD1 (6 bases). Trimming stripped 4 bases from V and 2 bases from J, with 12 bases between. The CDR3 is made up of 15 amino acids. CDR1 is SGHRS and CDR2 is YFSETQ in the germline V gene. CDR3 sequence: CASSPGTKNTGELFF. The CDR3 DNA reads TGCGCCAGCAGCCCCGGGACAAAAAACACCGGGGAGCTGTTTTTT.

J is TRBJ2-7 and V is TRBV4-2, with D hard to call. CDR3 length: 12 amino acids. Germline V lookup: CDR1 LGHNA, CDR2 YNFKEQ. Trimming removed 2 bases from V and 3 bases from J, with 5 bases in between. The CDR3 is CASSQLGYEQYF. DNA for the CDR3: TGTGCCAGCAGCCAACTAGGCTACGAGCAGTACTTC.

This chain links TRBV5-1 with TRBJ2-1; tentative D call: TRBD2 (6 bases). The CDR3 covers 16 residues. V lost 3 bases to trimming and J lost 8 bases, with 21 bases between them. Germline loops: CDR1 SGHRS, CDR2 YFSETQ. The CDR3 loop is CASSSGPGTPGDEQFF. The DNA for the CDR3 is TGCGCCAGCAGCTCCGGACCAGGGACTCCCGGGGATGAGCAGTTCTTC.

This clone came up a few times. V is TRBV19 and J is TRBJ1-5; perhaps TRBD1 as D (5 bases). Per the germline V gene, CDR1 is LNHDA and CDR2 is SQIVND (reference sequence). The CDR3 is 15 amino acids. With 3 bases removed from V and 1 base from J, the gap between germline ends came to 10 bases. CDR3 residues: CASSILAGSNQPQHF. The CDR3 DNA sequence: TGTGCCAGTAGTATCTTGGCAGGGAGCAATCAGCCCCAGCATTTT.

This chain links TRBV7-9 with TRBJ1-1; no definite D call. This CDR3 spans 12 amino acids. V lost 4 bases and J 3 bases, leaving 6 bases between the germline ends. CDR1 is SEHNR and CDR2 is FQNEAQ in the germline V gene (reference sequence). The CDR3 sequence: CASSSRDTEAFF. The CDR3 nucleotides are TGTGCCAGCAGCTCCCGGGACACTGAAGCTTTCTTT.

V gene TRBV5-6 combines with J gene TRBJ1-2, with no clear D. Germline V gene data show CDR1 as SGHDT and CDR2 as YYEEEE. V lost 5 bases to trimming and J lost 6 bases, with 14 bases between them. This CDR3 is built from 13 residues. The CDR3: CASSNRVPDGYTF. The DNA of the CDR3 is TGTGCCAGCAGTAATCGGGTCCCGGATGGCTACACCTTC.

This chain connects TRBV7-9 to TRBJ1-1; D gene ambiguous. CDR1 SEHNR and CDR2 FQNEAQ come from the germline V gene (reference sequence). V lost 5 bases, J lost 4 bases, and 11 bases lay in between. CDR3 length: 13 amino acids. The CDR3 DNA follows: TGTGCCAGCAGCCCCATGAAGAGCACTGAAGCTTTCTTT. This gives the protein CASSPMKSTEAFF.

The chain employs TRBV7-9 and TRBJ2-3; 10 bases align to TRBD1. The V gene end was trimmed by 4 bases and the J gene end by 5 bases; junction bases not matched to a gene: 3. The CDR3 runs to 14 residues. The germline V gene has CDR1 SEHNR and CDR2 FQNEAQ (reference sequence). CDR3: CASSSGTGEDTQYF. The CDR3 nucleotides read TGTGCCAGCAGCTCCGGGACAGGGGAAGATACGCAGTATTTT.

The chain uses TRBV7-9 and TRBJ2-5, with D maybe TRBD2 (5 bases). With 5 bases removed from V and 5 bases from J, the gap between germline ends came to 18 bases. From germline, CDR1 is SEHNR and CDR2 FQNEAQ (reference sequence). This CDR3 has 15 amino acids. Here the CDR3 DNA reads TGTGCCAGCAGCCCCGGGGAAATTGCGACGGAGACCCAGTACTTC. Its protein is CASSPGEIATETQYF.

The chain uses TRBV19 and TRBJ1-5; 9 nucleotides match TRBD1. Per the germline V gene, CDR1 is LNHDA and CDR2 is SQIVND (reference sequence). After removal of 5 bases from V and 7 bases from J, the junction contained 9 bases not matched to a gene. The CDR3 sequence is 15 residues long. CDR3 DNA sequence: TGTGCCAGTAGTGCGCAGACAGGGGGTAGCCAGCCCCAGCATTTT. Translation: CASSAQTGGSQPQHF.

J is TRBJ1-6 and V is TRBV15, with TRBD1 matching over 8 bases. Germline V gene data show CDR1 as LNHNV and CDR2 as YYDKDF (reference sequence). After removal of 0 bases from V and 10 bases from J, the junction contained 5 bases not matched to a gene. The CDR3 has 15 residues. The CDR3 spells CATSRDGQGGSPLHF. The CDR3 DNA sequence: TGTGCCACCAGCAGAGATGGACAGGGCGGGTCACCCCTCCACTTT.

V usage is TRBV7-8 and J usage is TRBJ1-5; TRBD1 matches at 7 bases. The trim removed 5 bases at V and 6 bases at J, leaving 19 bases unmatched. CDR3 size: 18 residues. The germline V gene has CDR1 SGHVS and CDR2 FQNEAQ. CDR3 loop: CASSPLPAGGKQGQPQHF. In nucleotides, the CDR3 is TGTGCCAGCAGCCCACTTCCGGCAGGGGGTAAACAGGGTCAGCCCCAGCATTTT.

This chain joins TRBV19 and TRBJ1-5, with a weak D call TRBD1 (6 bases). V was pared by 4 bases and J by 3 bases, with 10 bases between. Looked up from germline, CDR1 is LNHDA and CDR2 is SQIVND (reference sequence). This CDR3 region has 14 residues. The CDR3 loop reads CASSTGQINQPQHF. The CDR3 bases are TGTGCCAGTAGTACGGGACAAATCAATCAGCCCCAGCATTTT.

The J gene is TRBJ2-7, the V gene TRBV18; D is perhaps TRBD2 (5 bases). The CDR3 covers 12 residues. Per the germline V gene, CDR1 is KGHSH and CDR2 is LQKENI. Trimming took 3 bases from V and 5 from J, leaving 8 bases between them. The CDR3 sequence: CASSPSGDEQYF. The CDR3 DNA is TGTGCCAGCTCACCGTCCGGGGACGAGCAGTACTTC. Full variable domain (remainder filled in from reference TRBV18 and TRBJ2-7): NAGVMQNPRHLVRRRGQEARLRCSPMKGHSHVYWYRQLPEEGLKFMVYLQKENIIDESGMPKERFSAEFPKEGPSILRIQQVVRGDSAAYFCASSPSGDEQYFGPGTRLTVT.

The V and J genes are TRBV9 and TRBJ2-5, with 7 bases fitting TRBD1. The J segment lost 1 base and the V segment lost 3 bases, leaving 6 bases of the junction unmatched. The germline V gene encodes CDR1 SGDLS and CDR2 YYNGEE. CDR3 size: 15 residues. This CDR3 is CASSAWGQTQETQYF. The CDR3 DNA follows: TGTGCCAGCAGCGCCTGGGGACAGACCCAAGAGACCCAGTACTTC.

This sequence joins TRBV11-2 and TRBJ2-1; 9 nucleotides line up with TRBD2. After removal of 4 bases from V and 9 bases from J, the junction contained 13 bases not matched to a gene. The germline V gene encodes CDR1 SGHAT and CDR2 FQNNGV. CDR3 length: 16 residues. Here the CDR3 DNA reads TGTGCCAGCAGCTCCGCTAGCGGGGCGGGACGGGGTGAGCAGTTCTTC. The encoded protein is CASSSASGAGRGEQFF.

The chain has TRBV28 and TRBJ1-5, with TRBD1 identical over 9 bases. Germline lookup yields CDR1 MDHEN and CDR2 SYDVKM. The CDR3 totals 17 residues. With V trimmed by 5 bases and J by 0 bases, 8 bases remained unmatched. For the CDR3, the DNA is TGTGCCAGCAGTAAGACAGGGGGACCGTATAGCAATCAGCCCCAGCATTTT. Its translation: CASSKTGGPYSNQPQHF.

In nucleotides, the CDR3 is TGTGCCAGCACCGTGACGGGGGGATGGCAAGAGACCCAGTACTTC. It encodes CASTVTGGWQETQYF. The V gene is TRBV6-5, the J gene TRBJ2-5; 7 positions agree with TRBD2. Trimming took 7 bases from V and 2 from J; bases not matched to a gene: 10. The length of the CDR3 is 15 residues. The germline V gene has CDR1 MNHEY and CDR2 SVGAGI.

The chain links TRBV19 to TRBJ1-5; perhaps TRBD1 as D (5 bases). The CDR3 runs to 20 residues. Trimming removed 2 bases at V and 7 bases at J, with 30 bases between. Per the germline V gene, CDR1 is LNHDA and CDR2 is SQIVND (reference sequence). CDR3 amino acids: CASSIKFRAGFYSAPQPQHF. DNA for the CDR3: TGTGCCAGTAGTATAAAGTTCCGGGCAGGGTTTTATTCCGCTCCACAGCCCCAGCATTTT.

This sequence joins TRBV30 and TRBJ2-2; TRBD1 matches at 9 bases. J was trimmed by 5 bases and V by 0 bases; bases with no gene match: 7. The CDR3 consists of 16 residues. Looked up from germline, CDR1 is GTSNPN and CDR2 is SVGIG (reference sequence). This CDR3 reads CAWSVWRTGVTGELFF. The CDR3 nucleotides are TGTGCCTGGAGTGTTTGGAGGACAGGGGTGACCGGGGAGCTGTTTTTT.

The J gene is TRBJ2-5, the V gene TRBV11-3; unclear D gene. V was clipped by 2 bases and J by 4 bases, with 5 bases between them. The length of the CDR3 is 12 residues. Germline lookup yields CDR1 SGHNT and CDR2 YENEEA. CDR3 sequence: CASSLPGETQYF. The DNA of the CDR3 is TGTGCCAGCAGCTTACCGGGAGAGACCCAGTACTTC. The full variable domain, rest sourced from reference TRBV11-3 and TRBJ2-5, is EAGVVQSPRYKIIEKKQPVAFWCNPISGHNTLYWYLQNLGQGPELLIRYENEEAVDDSQLPKDRFSAERLKGVDSTLKIQPAELGDSAVYLCASSLPGETQYFGPGTRLLVL.

The V and J genes are TRBV25-1 and TRBJ2-7, with 9 nucleotides matching TRBD1. CDR1 and CDR2 (germline): MGHDK, SYGVNS. V dropped 4 bases and J dropped 6; count of bases not matched to a gene: 13. The CDR3 runs 16 residues. The CDR3 nucleotides read TGTGCCAGCAGTGCTTACGGACAGGGGACCTTCGGCGAGCAGTACTTC. This sequence encodes CASSAYGQGTFGEQYF.

In this sample, this clone turned up a few times. The chain joins TRBV3-1 (or the pseudogene TRBV3-2) to TRBJ1-1; no clear D gene. V lost 1 base, J lost 0 bases, and 6 bases lay in between. CDR1 is LGHDT, CDR2 YNNKEL, per germline (reference sequence). The CDR3 loop spans 14 amino acids. This chain's CDR3 is CASSQVGMNTEAFF. For the CDR3, the DNA is TGTGCCAGCAGCCAAGTTGGCATGAACACTGAAGCTTTCTTT.

This sequence joins TRBV3-1 (or the pseudogene TRBV3-2) and TRBJ2-3, with D perhaps TRBD1 (5 bases). From germline, CDR1 is LGHDT and CDR2 YNNKEL (reference sequence). The CDR3 has 17 amino acids. V lost 0 bases to trimming and J lost 4 bases, with 17 bases between them. The CDR3, as DNA: TGTGCCAGCAGCCAAGATTCTGCGGCAGGGTGGGCAGATACGCAGTATTTT. It specifies CASSQDSAAGWADTQYF.

The V and J genes are TRBV30 and TRBJ1-2; D is undetermined. With 3 bases removed from V and 3 bases from J, the gap between germline ends came to 8 bases. The CDR3 sequence is 12 residues long. Germline CDR1 and CDR2: GTSNPN and SVGIG (reference sequence). In nucleotides, the CDR3 is TGTGCCTGGAGCTGGGGAGACTATGGCTACACCTTC. This gives the protein CAWSWGDYGYTF.

V is TRBV12-3 or TRBV12-4 and J is TRBJ2-3; perhaps TRBD1 as D (5 bases). The CDR3 covers 12 residues. V was trimmed by 4 bases and J by 11 bases, leaving 13 bases between them. CDR3 region: CASSSDSQGQYF. The CDR3, as DNA: TGTGCCAGCAGTTCAGACAGTCAGGGGCAGTATTTT.

This clone was found once. The chain is built from TRBV20-1 and TRBJ2-3; weak D call: TRBD1 (6 bases). Trimming removed 7 bases at V and 0 bases at J, with 17 bases between. The germline CDR1 and CDR2 sequences are DFQATT and SNEGSKA (reference sequence). The CDR3 consists of 15 residues. CDR3 protein: CSVSSRTASTDTQYF. The CDR3 DNA sequence: TGCAGTGTTAGTAGTCGGACAGCTAGCACAGATACGCAGTATTTT.

The chain carries TRBV5-8 and TRBJ2-5; 10 nucleotides agree with TRBD1. This CDR3 has 15 residues. Losses at the gene ends were 3 bases for V and 5 bases for J; bases not matched to a gene: 7. Germline CDR1 reads SGHTS; CDR2 reads YDEGEE. The CDR3 protein is CASSYGTGVHETQYF. The CDR3 DNA reads as TGTGCCAGCAGCTACGGGACAGGGGTGCATGAGACCCAGTACTTC. Full variable domain (remainder filled in from reference TRBV5-8 and TRBJ2-5): EAGVTQSPTHLIKTRGQQATLRCSPISGHTSVYWYQQALGLGLQFLLWYDEGEERNRGNFPPRFSGRQFPNYSSELNVNALELEDSALYLCASSYGTGVHETQYFGPGTRLLVL.

This clone came up once. The chain uses TRBV6-5 and TRBJ2-5; 14 bases fit TRBD2. The ends lost 4 bases at V and 4 bases at J; junction bases unmatched: 2. The CDR3 is made up of 15 amino acids. CDR1 and CDR2 from the germline V gene are MNHEY and SVGAGI. CDR3: CASSLGLAGVETQYF. CDR3 DNA sequence: TGTGCCAGCAGTTTGGGACTAGCGGGGGTAGAGACCCAGTACTTC.